The following is a T cell receptor (beta chain) sequence with its context. How the authors handled the data: Researchers report that nucleated cell counts were estimated from reference gene primer amplification. TCRdb keeps only in-frame clones here, not all; method: immunoSEQ multiplex PCR. That table is the source of V, J and clone size, and D and trimming were worked out from the DNA. This sample yields about 120,000 clones, of which roughly nine tenths are seen a single time; approximately 7.2% belongs to the top ten. The source of the sample is a study of blood T cell repertoires in COVID-19. The wider study: The samples span acute and convalescent COVID-19 from the United States, Italy and Spain. From T cells, B-cell-depleted T cells, or PBMCs came the material, which was cDNA or gDNA.

The ends were cut back, 3 bases at V and 4 bases at J, with 15 bases in the middle. Per the germline V gene, CDR1 is WSHSY and CDR2 is SAAADI. CDR3 size: 15 residues. This rearrangement joins TRBV10-2 to TRBJ2-5; D perhaps matches TRBD1 (5 bases). The material sequenced was peripheral blood. The TCR sequence derives from a man in his sixties or seventies who had recovered from COVID-19. In DNA form, the CDR3 reads TGCGCCAGCAGTGAAACCCCAGGGTTGGCAGAGACCCAGTACTTC. Translation: CASSETPGLAETQYF.